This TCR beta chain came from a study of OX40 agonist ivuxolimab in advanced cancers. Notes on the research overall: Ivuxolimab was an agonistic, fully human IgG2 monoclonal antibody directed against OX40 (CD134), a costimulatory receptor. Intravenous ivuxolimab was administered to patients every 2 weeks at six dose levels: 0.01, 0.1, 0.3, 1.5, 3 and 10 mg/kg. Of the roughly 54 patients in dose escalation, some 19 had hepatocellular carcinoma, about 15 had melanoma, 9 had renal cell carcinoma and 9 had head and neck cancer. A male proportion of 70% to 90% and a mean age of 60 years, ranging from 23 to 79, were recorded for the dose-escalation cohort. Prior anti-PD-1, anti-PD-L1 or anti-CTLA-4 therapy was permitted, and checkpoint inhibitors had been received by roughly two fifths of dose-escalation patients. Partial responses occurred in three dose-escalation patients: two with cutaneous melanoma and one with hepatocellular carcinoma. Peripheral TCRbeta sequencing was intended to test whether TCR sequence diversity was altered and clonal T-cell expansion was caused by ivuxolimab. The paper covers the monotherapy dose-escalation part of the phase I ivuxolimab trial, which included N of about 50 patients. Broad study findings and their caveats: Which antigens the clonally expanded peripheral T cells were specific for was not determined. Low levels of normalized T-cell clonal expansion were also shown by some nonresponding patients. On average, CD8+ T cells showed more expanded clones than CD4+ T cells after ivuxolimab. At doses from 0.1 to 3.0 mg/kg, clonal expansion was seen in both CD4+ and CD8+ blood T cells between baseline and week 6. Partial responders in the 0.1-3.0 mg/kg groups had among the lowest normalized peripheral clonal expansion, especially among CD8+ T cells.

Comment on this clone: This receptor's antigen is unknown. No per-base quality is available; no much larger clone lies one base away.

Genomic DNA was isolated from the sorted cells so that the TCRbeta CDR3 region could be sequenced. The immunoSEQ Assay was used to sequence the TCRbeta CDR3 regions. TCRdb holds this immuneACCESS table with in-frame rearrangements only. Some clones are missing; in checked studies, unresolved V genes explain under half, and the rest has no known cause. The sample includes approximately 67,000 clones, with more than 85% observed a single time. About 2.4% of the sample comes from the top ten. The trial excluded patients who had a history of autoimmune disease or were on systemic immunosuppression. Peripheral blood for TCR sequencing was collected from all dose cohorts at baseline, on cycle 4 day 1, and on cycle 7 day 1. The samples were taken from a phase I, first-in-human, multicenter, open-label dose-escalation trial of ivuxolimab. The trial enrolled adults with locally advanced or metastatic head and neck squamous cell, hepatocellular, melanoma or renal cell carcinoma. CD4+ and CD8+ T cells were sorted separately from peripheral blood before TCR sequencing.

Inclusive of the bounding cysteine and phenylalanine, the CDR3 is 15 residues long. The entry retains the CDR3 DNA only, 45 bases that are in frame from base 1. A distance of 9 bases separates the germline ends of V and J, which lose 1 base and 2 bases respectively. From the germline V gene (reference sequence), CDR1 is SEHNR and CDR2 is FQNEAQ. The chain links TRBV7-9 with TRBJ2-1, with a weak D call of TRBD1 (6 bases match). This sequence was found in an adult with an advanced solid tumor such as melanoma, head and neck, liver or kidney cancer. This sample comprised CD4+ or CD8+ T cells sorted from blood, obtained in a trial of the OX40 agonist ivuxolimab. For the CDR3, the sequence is CASSLGRGPYNEQFF. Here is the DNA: TGTGCCAGCAGCTTAGGCAGGGGACCCTACAATGAGCAGTTCTTC.